This T cell receptor (beta chain) originates from a study of cytomegalovirus exposure and HLA in healthy donors. The study, taken as a whole, reports: Later analysis reportedly placed an Asian-associated ancestry cluster below the approximately 680-donor mean in N-insertions. TCR beta sequences reportedly predicted most subjects' HLA-A and HLA-B alleles accurately.

60 Vbeta and 13 Jbeta primers were used in PCR. Assay: immunoSEQ multiplex PCR; the TCRdb copy retains only in-frame clones and omits some. The repertoire holds roughly 100,000 clones, with under 85% as singletons. Of note for this clone: Its target is unknown.

The germline CDR1 and CDR2 sequences are MNHNY and SVGAGI (reference sequence). V was shortened by 1 base and J by 9 bases, with 19 bases between the two germline ends. This CDR3 region has 16 residues. Sampled while nominally healthy, donors likely had unrecorded immune exposures. The sequenced sample consisted of PBMCs. The chain joins TRBV6-6 to TRBJ1-5; TRBD1 might be the D (6 bases). The TCR sequence derives from a woman in her thirties or forties in good health and CMV-seropositive. The CDR3 nucleotides are TGTGCCAGCAGTTACTTTCCACAGGGCTCTTTCGCGCCCCAGCATTTT. Residues: CASSYFPQGSFAPQHF.